These T cell receptor beta chains were read from a single sample in a study of OX40 agonist ivuxolimab in advanced cancers. Profiled with immunoSEQ multiplex PCR; TCRdb holds only in-frame clones, not every one. The table has 98,000 or so clones, 91% seen once; the top ten hold around 2.5%. Sequencing used CD4+ or CD8+ T cells sorted from blood, obtained in a trial of the OX40 agonist ivuxolimab. The receptors originated from an adult with an advanced solid tumor such as melanoma, head and neck, liver or kidney cancer. The CDR3 runs from the conserved cysteine through the conserved F or W. The D gene is left open where the match is weak. Not every row has a clone size; where given, it reads once, few, many or a size class.

clone size: NA; D gene: NA; V gene: TRBV5-6; J gene: TRBJ2-4; CDR3 DNA: TGTGCCAGCAGCCTCTGGGGTTTGAAAAACATTCAGTACTTC; CDR3 protein: CASSLWGLKNIQYF
clone size: NA; D gene: NA; V gene: TRBV2; J gene: TRBJ2-3; CDR3 DNA: TGTGCCAGCAGTAAGGGCACAGATACGCAGTATTTT; CDR3 protein: CASSKGTDTQYF
clone size: once; D gene: NA; V gene: TRBV5-5; J gene: TRBJ2-7; CDR3 DNA: TGTGCCAGCAGCTTAGGATCGGGACTTTTGTCAGGGGAGCAGTACTTC; CDR3 protein: CASSLGSGLLSGEQYF
clone size: NA; D gene: TRBD1; V gene: TRBV28; J gene: TRBJ2-5; CDR3 DNA: TGTGCCAGCAGTTTGTTAGGGGGCAAAGAGACCCAGTACTTC; CDR3 protein: CASSLLGGKETQYF
clone size: NA; D gene: TRBD1; V gene: TRBV7-3; J gene: TRBJ2-2; CDR3 DNA: TGTGCCAGCAGCTTAGCAGGGACAGGTTCCGGGGAGCTGTTTTTT; CDR3 protein: CASSLAGTGSGELFF
clone size: NA; D gene: NA; V gene: TRBV5-1; J gene: TRBJ2-2; CDR3 DNA: TGCGCCAGCAGCTTGCGGACCCTAAGCGCGAACACCGGGGAGCTGTTTTTT; CDR3 protein: CASSLRTLSANTGELFF
clone size: NA; D gene: NA; V gene: TRBV30; J gene: TRBJ2-7; CDR3 DNA: TGTGCCTGGACTCATAGACGGACCTACGAGCAGTACTTC; CDR3 protein: CAWTHRRTYEQYF
clone size: NA; D gene: NA; V gene: TRBV28; J gene: TRBJ1-2; CDR3 DNA: TGTGCCAGCAGTTTTACCCCCTACAGTATGGGGGATGGCTACACCTTC; CDR3 protein: CASSFTPYSMGDGYTF
clone size: NA; D gene: NA; V gene: TRBV28; J gene: TRBJ1-1; CDR3 DNA: TGTGCCAGCAGTTCGGGACAGAACACTGAAGCTTTCTTT; CDR3 protein: CASSSGQNTEAFF
clone size: NA; D gene: TRBD1; V gene: TRBV9; J gene: TRBJ2-5; CDR3 DNA: TGTGCCAGCAGCGCCCGACAGGGGCCCCAAGAGACCCAGTACTTC; CDR3 protein: CASSARQGPQETQYF
clone size: NA; D gene: TRBD2; V gene: TRBV5-1; J gene: TRBJ2-3; CDR3 DNA: TGCGCCAGCAGACCTAGCGGCCTCACCACAGATACGCAGTATTTT; CDR3 protein: CASRPSGLTTDTQYF
clone size: NA; D gene: TRBD2; V gene: TRBV5-4; J gene: TRBJ2-5; CDR3 DNA: TGTGCCAGCAGCTTGAAGCTAGCGGGAGGTAGGGGAGAGACCCAGTACTTC; CDR3 protein: CASSLKLAGGRGETQYF
clone size: NA; D gene: TRBD2; V gene: TRBV4-3; J gene: TRBJ2-1; CDR3 DNA: TGCGCCAGCAGCCAAGGACTAGCGGGAACCTACAATGAGCAGTTCTTC; CDR3 protein: CASSQGLAGTYNEQFF
clone size: NA; D gene: NA; V gene: TRBV19; J gene: TRBJ2-7; CDR3 DNA: TGTGCCAGTAGTGGATCCGGGCAGGGGCAAGGGGAGCAGTACTTC; CDR3 protein: CASSGSGQGQGEQYF
clone size: NA; D gene: NA; V gene: TRBV7-2; J gene: TRBJ1-1; CDR3 DNA: TGTGCCAGCAGCTTTACAGAGAACACTGAAGCTTTCTTT; CDR3 protein: CASSFTENTEAFF
clone size: NA; D gene: NA; V gene: TRBV11-2; J gene: TRBJ2-1; CDR3 DNA: TGTGCCAGCACCTTGTACTCCTTTAGCTCCTACAATGAGCAGTTCTTC; CDR3 protein: CASTLYSFSSYNEQFF
clone size: NA; D gene: TRBD1; V gene: TRBV30; J gene: TRBJ1-2; CDR3 DNA: TGTGCCTGGAGTGTAAAAGGGGGCTCTGGCTACACCTTC; CDR3 protein: CAWSVKGGSGYTF
clone size: NA; D gene: NA; V gene: TRBV7-9; J gene: TRBJ2-5; CDR3 DNA: TGTGCCAGCAGCTTAGATGGGGGGAAAGAGACCCAGTACTTC; CDR3 protein: CASSLDGGKETQYF
clone size: NA; D gene: NA; V gene: TRBV9; J gene: TRBJ2-3; CDR3 DNA: TGTGCCAGCAGCGTCTATAACACAGATACGCAGTATTTT; CDR3 protein: CASSVYNTDTQYF
clone size: NA; D gene: NA; V gene: TRBV5-1; J gene: TRBJ1-2; CDR3 DNA: TGCGCCAGCAGCCGGCCCGGTTCCCCTAACTATGGCTACACCTTC; CDR3 protein: CASSRPGSPNYGYTF
clone size: NA; D gene: TRBD2; V gene: TRBV19; J gene: TRBJ2-7; CDR3 DNA: TGTGCCAGTAGTAGACAAGGACTAGCGGGCGACGAGCAGTACTTC; CDR3 protein: CASSRQGLAGDEQYF
clone size: NA; D gene: TRBD2; V gene: TRBV28; J gene: TRBJ2-1; CDR3 DNA: TGTGCCAGCGGACTAGCAATGGGGGGCGCCTACAATGAGCAGTTCTTC; CDR3 protein: CASGLAMGGAYNEQFF
clone size: NA; D gene: NA; V gene: TRBV29-1; J gene: TRBJ1-2; CDR3 DNA: TGCAGCGTTGAGGTTGGGAATAGGGGTGGCTACACCTTC; CDR3 protein: CSVEVGNRGGYTF
clone size: NA; D gene: NA; V gene: TRBV6-1; J gene: TRBJ1-3; CDR3 DNA: TGTGCCAGCAGTGAATGGCGGAACTCTGGAAACACCATATATTTT; CDR3 protein: CASSEWRNSGNTIYF
clone size: NA; D gene: NA; V gene: TRBV6-5; J gene: TRBJ2-5; CDR3 DNA: TGTGCCAGCAGTCGGGACCGTCAAGAGACCCAGTACTTC; CDR3 protein: CASSRDRQETQYF
clone size: NA; D gene: TRBD2; V gene: TRBV12-5; J gene: TRBJ2-7; CDR3 DNA: TGTGCTAGTGGTTTGGCTAGCGGGAGTGGCGAGCAGTACTTC; CDR3 protein: CASGLASGSGEQYF
clone size: NA; D gene: NA; V gene: TRBV14; J gene: TRBJ2-5; CDR3 DNA: TGTGCCAGCAGCCAAGGAGGGGTGGAGACCCAGTACTTC; CDR3 protein: CASSQGGVETQYF
clone size: NA; D gene: TRBD2; V gene: TRBV7-9; J gene: TRBJ2-7; CDR3 DNA: TGTGCCAGCAGCTTAGTATCTAGCGGTAGATCGGGGGAGCAGTACTTC; CDR3 protein: CASSLVSSGRSGEQYF
clone size: NA; D gene: TRBD1; V gene: TRBV5-1; J gene: TRBJ2-5; CDR3 DNA: TGCGCCAGCAGCTTGGGGACAGGGGGCAAAGAGACCCAGTACTTC; CDR3 protein: CASSLGTGGKETQYF
clone size: NA; D gene: NA; V gene: TRBV11-3; J gene: TRBJ2-5; CDR3 DNA: TGTGCCAGCAGCTTAGCCAGGGCTGAGACCCAGTACTTC; CDR3 protein: CASSLARAETQYF
clone size: NA; D gene: TRBD2; V gene: TRBV28; J gene: TRBJ2-3; CDR3 DNA: TGTGCCAGCCTCGCTAGCGGGAGGGCAGATACGCAGTATTTT; CDR3 protein: CASLASGRADTQYF
clone size: NA; D gene: NA; V gene: TRBV11-2; J gene: TRBJ2-1; CDR3 DNA: TGTGCCAGCAGCTCCCTGAGAGTCGGTGAGCAGTTCTTC; CDR3 protein: CASSSLRVGEQFF
clone size: NA; D gene: TRBD1; V gene: TRBV5-1; J gene: TRBJ1-2; CDR3 DNA: TGCGCCAGCAGCTTTGCAGGGGGGAATTCCTATGGCTACACCTTC; CDR3 protein: CASSFAGGNSYGYTF
clone size: NA; D gene: NA; V gene: TRBV2; J gene: TRBJ2-5; CDR3 DNA: TGTGCCAGCCACGACGGGAACCAAGAGACCCAGTACTTC; CDR3 protein: CASHDGNQETQYF
clone size: NA; D gene: TRBD1; V gene: TRBV4-3; J gene: TRBJ1-4; CDR3 DNA: TGCGCCAGCAGACAAGACCGGGACAGGCGGGAAAAACTGTTTTTT; CDR3 protein: CASRQDRDRREKLFF
clone size: few; D gene: NA; V gene: TRBV5-1; J gene: TRBJ1-5; CDR3 DNA: TGCGCCAGCAGCTTGGATGGGGGTAGAGAGCAGCCCCAGCATTTT; CDR3 protein: CASSLDGGREQPQHF
clone size: few; D gene: NA; V gene: TRBV27; J gene: TRBJ2-3; CDR3 DNA: TGTGCCAGCAGTTTTTGGAGTCCAGATACGCAGTATTTT; CDR3 protein: CASSFWSPDTQYF
clone size: NA; D gene: NA; V gene: TRBV7-2; J gene: TRBJ2-7; CDR3 DNA: TGTGCCAGCAGCTTAGTAGGGACTGGCTCCTACGAGCAGTACTTC; CDR3 protein: CASSLVGTGSYEQYF
clone size: NA; D gene: NA; V gene: TRBV7-6; J gene: TRBJ2-2; CDR3 DNA: TGTGCCAGCAGCTTACTTACCGGGGAGCTGTTTTTT; CDR3 protein: CASSLLTGELFF
clone size: NA; D gene: TRBD1; V gene: TRBV6-6; J gene: TRBJ2-6; CDR3 DNA: TGTGCCAGCAGTCACACAGGGGCTGGGGCCAACGTCCTGACTTTC; CDR3 protein: CASSHTGAGANVLTF
clone size: NA; D gene: NA; V gene: TRBV5-1; J gene: TRBJ1-4; CDR3 DNA: TGCGCCAGCAGCAAATCCGGGACCTCTAATGAAAAACTGTTTTTT; CDR3 protein: CASSKSGTSNEKLFF